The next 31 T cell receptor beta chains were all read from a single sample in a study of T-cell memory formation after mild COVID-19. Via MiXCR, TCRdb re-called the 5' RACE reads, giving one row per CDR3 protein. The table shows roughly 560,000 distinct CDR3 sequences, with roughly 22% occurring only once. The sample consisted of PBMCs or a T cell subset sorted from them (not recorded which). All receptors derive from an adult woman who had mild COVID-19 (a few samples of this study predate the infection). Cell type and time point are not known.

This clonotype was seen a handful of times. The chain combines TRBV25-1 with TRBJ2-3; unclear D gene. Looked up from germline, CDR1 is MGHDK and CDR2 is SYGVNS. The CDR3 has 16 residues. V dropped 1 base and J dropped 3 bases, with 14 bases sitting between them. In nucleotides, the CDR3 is TGTGCCAGCAGTGAATTTGGACCCCTGGGGACAGATACGCAGTATTTT. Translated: CASSEFGPLGTDTQYF.

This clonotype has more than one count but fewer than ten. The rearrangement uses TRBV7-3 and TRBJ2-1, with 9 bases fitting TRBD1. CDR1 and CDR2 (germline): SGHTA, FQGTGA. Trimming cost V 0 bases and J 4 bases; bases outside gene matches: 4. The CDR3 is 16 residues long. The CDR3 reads CASSLTLDRGYNEQFF. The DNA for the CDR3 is TGTGCCAGCAGCTTAACGTTGGACAGGGGATACAATGAGCAGTTCTTC.

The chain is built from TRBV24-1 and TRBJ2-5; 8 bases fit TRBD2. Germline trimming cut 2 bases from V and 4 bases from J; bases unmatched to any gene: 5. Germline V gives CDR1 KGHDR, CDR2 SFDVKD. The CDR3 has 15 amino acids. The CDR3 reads CATSDSSGGRETQYF. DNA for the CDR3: TGTGCCACCAGTGATTCAAGCGGGGGTAGAGAGACCCAGTACTTC.

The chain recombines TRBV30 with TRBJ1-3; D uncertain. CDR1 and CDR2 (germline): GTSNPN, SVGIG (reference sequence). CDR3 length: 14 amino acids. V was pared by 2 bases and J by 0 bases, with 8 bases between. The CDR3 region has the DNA TGTGCCTGGAGTATGGGATTCTCTGGAAACACCATATATTTT. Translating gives CAWSMGFSGNTIYF.

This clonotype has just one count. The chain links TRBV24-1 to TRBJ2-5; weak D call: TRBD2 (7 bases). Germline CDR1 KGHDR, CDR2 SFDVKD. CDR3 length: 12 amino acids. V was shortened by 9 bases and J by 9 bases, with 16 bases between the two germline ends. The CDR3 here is CATEQGGGAQYF. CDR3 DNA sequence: TGTGCCACCGAACAGGGAGGGGGGGCCCAGTACTTC.

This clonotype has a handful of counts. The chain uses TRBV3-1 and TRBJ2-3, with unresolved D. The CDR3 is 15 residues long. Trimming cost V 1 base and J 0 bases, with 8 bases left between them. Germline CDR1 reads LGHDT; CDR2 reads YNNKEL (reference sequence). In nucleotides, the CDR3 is TGTGCCAGCAGCCAAGGTGTGGGTAGCACAGATACGCAGTATTTT. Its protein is CASSQGVGSTDTQYF.

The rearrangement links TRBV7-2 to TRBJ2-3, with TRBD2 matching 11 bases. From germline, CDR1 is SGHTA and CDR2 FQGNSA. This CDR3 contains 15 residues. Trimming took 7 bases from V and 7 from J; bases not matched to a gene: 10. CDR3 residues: CASTAVAGGLYTQYF. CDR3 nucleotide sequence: TGTGCCAGCACCGCCGTAGCGGGGGGGCTTTATACGCAGTATTTT.

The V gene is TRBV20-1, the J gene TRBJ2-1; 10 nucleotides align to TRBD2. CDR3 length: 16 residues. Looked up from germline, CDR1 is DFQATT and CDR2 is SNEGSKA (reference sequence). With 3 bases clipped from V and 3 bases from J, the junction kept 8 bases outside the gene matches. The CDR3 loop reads CSARTLAGGYYNEQFF. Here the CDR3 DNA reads TGCAGTGCTAGGACCTTAGCGGGGGGCTACTACAATGAGCAGTTCTTC.

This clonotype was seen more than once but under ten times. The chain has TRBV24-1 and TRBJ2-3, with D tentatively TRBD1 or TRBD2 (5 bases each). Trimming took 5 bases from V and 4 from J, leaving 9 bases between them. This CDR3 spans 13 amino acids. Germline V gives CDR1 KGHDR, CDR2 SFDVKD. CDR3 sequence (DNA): TGTGCCACCAGTGTCCGGGACCCAGATACGCAGTATTTT. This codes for CATSVRDPDTQYF.

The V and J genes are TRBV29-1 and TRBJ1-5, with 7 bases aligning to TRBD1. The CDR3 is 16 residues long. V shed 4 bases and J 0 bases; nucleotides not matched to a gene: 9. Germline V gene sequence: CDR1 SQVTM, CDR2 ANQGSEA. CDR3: CSVVLDREDSNQPQHF. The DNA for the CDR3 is TGCAGCGTTGTACTCGACAGGGAAGATAGCAATCAGCCCCAGCATTTT.

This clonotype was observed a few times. CDR3 residues: CATSTPDGYQPQHF. The CDR3 DNA follows: TGTGCCACCAGCACCCCTGATGGTTATCAGCCCCAGCATTTT. The chain has TRBV15 and TRBJ1-5; no clear D. In germline, CDR1 is LNHNV, CDR2 YYDKDF (reference sequence). Trimming left V 4 bases short and J 5 bases short, with 12 bases between. The CDR3 is 14 amino acids.

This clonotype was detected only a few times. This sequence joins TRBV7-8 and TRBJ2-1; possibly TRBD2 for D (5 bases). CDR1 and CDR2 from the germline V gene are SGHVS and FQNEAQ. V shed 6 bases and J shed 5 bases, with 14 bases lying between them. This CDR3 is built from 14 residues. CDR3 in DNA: TGTGCCAGCAGGGGGTGGGAGACCAACAATGAGCAGTTCTTC. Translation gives CASRGWETNNEQFF.

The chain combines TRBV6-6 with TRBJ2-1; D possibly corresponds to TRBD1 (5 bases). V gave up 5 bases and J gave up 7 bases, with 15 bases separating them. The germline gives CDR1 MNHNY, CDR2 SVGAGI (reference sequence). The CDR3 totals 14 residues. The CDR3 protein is CASSAAGALNEQFF. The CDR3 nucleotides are TGTGCCAGCAGTGCCGCTGGGGCATTGAATGAGCAGTTCTTC.

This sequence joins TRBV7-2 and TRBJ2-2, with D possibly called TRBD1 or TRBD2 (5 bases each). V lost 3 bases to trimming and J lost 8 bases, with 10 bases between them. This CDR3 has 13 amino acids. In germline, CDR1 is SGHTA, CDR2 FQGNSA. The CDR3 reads CASSFGAAGELFF. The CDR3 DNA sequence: TGTGCCAGCAGCTTCGGGGCCGCAGGGGAGCTGTTTTTT.

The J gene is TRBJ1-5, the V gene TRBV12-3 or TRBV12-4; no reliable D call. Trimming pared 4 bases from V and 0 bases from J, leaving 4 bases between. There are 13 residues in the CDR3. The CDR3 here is CASSWISNQPQHF. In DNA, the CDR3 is TGTGCCAGCAGTTGGATTAGCAATCAGCCCCAGCATTTT.

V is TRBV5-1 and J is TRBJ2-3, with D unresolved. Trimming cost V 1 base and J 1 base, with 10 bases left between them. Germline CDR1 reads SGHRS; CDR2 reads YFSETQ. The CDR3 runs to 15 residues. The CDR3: CASSLLGGRTDTQYF. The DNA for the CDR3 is TGCGCCAGCAGCTTGTTAGGCGGTCGCACAGATACGCAGTATTTT.

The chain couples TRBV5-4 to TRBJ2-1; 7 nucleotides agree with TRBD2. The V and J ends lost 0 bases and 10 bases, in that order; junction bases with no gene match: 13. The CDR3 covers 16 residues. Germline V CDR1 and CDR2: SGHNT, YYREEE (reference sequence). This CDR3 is CASSLEASGLAGEQFF. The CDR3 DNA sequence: TGTGCCAGCAGCTTGGAGGCTAGCGGATTGGCGGGGGAGCAGTTCTTC.

CDR3 loop: CASRRTGRQETQYF. The CDR3 nucleotides are TGTGCCAGCAGGCGGACAGGGAGACAAGAGACCCAGTACTTC. The chain recombines TRBV5-6 with TRBJ2-5, with TRBD1 identical over 8 bases. The CDR3 has 14 amino acids. J gave up 2 bases and V 5 bases, and 5 bases lay outside the gene matches. Germline V CDR1 and CDR2: SGHDT, YYEEEE.

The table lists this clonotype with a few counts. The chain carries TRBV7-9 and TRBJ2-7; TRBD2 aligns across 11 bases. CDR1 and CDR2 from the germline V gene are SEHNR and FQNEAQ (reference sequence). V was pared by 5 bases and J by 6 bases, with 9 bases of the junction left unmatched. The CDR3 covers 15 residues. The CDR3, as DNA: TGTGCCAGCAGCCCCTATAGCGGGAGGGCCTCCGAGCAGTACTTC. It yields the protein CASSPYSGRASEQYF.

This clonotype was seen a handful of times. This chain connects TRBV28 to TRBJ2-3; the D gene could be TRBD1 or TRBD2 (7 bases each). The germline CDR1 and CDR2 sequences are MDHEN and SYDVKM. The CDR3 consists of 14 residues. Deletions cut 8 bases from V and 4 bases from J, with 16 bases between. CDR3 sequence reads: CASRDQGGSDTQYF. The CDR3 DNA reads TGTGCCAGCCGAGATCAGGGGGGGTCAGATACGCAGTATTTT.

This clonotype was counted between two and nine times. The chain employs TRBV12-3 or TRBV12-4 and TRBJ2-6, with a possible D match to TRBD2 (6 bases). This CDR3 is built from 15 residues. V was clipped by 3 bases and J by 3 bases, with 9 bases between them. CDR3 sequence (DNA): TGTGCCAGCAGTTTCAGGGAGGTTGGGGCCAACGTCCTGACTTTC. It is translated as CASSFREVGANVLTF.

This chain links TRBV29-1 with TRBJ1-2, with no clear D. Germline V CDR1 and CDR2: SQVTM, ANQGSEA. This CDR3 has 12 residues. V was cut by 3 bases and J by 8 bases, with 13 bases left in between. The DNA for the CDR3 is TGCAGCGTTGAGAGGAATTCGGAAGGCTACACCTTC. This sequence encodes CSVERNSEGYTF.

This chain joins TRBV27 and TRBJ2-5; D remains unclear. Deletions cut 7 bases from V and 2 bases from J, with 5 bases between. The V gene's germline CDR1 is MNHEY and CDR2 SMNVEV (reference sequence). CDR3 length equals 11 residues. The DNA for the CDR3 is TGTGCCAGCATTGAGCAAGAGACCCAGTACTTC. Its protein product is CASIEQETQYF.

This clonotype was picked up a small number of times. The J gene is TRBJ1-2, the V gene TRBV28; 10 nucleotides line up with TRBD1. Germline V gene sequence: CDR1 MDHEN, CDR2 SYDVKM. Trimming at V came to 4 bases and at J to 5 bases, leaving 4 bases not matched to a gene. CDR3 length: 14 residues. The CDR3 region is CASSSLDRGYGYTF. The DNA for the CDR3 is TGTGCCAGCAGTTCCCTGGACAGGGGGTATGGCTACACCTTC.

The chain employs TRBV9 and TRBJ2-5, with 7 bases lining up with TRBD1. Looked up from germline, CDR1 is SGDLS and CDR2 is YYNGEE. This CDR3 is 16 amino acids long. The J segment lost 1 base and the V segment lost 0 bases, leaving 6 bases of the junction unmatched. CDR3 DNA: TGTGCCAGCAGCGTAGCACCTAGACAGGGCCAAGAGACCCAGTACTTC. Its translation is CASSVAPRQGQETQYF.

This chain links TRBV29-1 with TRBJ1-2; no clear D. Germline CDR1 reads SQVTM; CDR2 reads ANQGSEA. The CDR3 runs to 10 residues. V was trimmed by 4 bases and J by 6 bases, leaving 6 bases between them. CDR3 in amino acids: CSVAEDGYTF. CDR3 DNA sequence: TGCAGCGTTGCAGAGGATGGCTACACCTTC. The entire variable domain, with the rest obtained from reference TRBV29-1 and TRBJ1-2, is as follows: SAVISQKPSRDICQRGTSLTIQCQVDSQVTMMFWYRQQPGQSLTLIATANQGSEATYESGFVIDKFPISRPNLTFSTLTVSNMSPEDSSIYLCSVAEDGYTFGSGTRLTVV.

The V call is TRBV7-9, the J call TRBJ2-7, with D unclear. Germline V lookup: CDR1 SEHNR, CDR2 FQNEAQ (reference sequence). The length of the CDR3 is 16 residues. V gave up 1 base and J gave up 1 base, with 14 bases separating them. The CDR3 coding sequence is TGTGCCAGCAGCTTAGGTCCTCAGCATGGGTCCTACGAGCAGTACTTC. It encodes CASSLGPQHGSYEQYF.

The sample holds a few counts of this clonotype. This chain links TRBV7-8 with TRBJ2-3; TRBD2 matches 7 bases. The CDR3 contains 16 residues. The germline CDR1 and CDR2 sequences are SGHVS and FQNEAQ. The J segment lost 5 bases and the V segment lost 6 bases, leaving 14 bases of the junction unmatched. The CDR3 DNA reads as TGTGCCAGCAGTAGCGTCGTAGCGGGTTGGATAGATACGCAGTATTTT. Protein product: CASSSVVAGWIDTQYF.

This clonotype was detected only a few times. The CDR3 spells CASSTGTSGMQYF. Written as DNA, the CDR3 is TGTGCCAGCAGCACCGGGACTAGCGGGATGCAGTATTTT. This chain connects TRBV7-3 to TRBJ2-3, with 13 bases identical to TRBD2. Germline CDR1 SGHTA, CDR2 FQGTGA. The CDR3 loop spans 13 amino acids. J lost 11 bases, V lost 5 bases, and 4 bases had no gene match. The full variable domain, rest sourced from reference TRBV7-3 and TRBJ2-3, is GAGVSQTPSNKVTEKGKYVELRCDPISGHTALYWYRQSLGQGPEFLIYFQGTGAADDSGLPNDRFFAVRPEGSVSTLKIQRTERGDSAVYLCASSTGTSGMQYFGPGTRLTVL.

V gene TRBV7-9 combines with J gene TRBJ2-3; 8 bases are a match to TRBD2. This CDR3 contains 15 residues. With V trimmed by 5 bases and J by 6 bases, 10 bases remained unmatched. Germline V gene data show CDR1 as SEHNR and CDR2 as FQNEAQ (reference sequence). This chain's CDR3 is CASSRGGTFSDTQYF. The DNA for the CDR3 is TGTGCCAGCAGCCGCGGGGGGACGTTCAGCGATACGCAGTATTTT. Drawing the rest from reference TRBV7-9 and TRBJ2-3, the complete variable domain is DTGVSQNPRHKITKRGQNVTFRCDPISEHNRLYWYRQTLGQGPEFLTYFQNEAQLEKSRLLSDRFSAERPKGSFSTLEIQRTEQGDSAMYLCASSRGGTFSDTQYFGPGTRLTVL.

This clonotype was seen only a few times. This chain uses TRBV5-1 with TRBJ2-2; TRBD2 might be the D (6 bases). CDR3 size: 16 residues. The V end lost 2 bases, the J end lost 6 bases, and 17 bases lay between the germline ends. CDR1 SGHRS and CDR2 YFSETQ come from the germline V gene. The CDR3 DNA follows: TGCGCCAGCAGCTTCGGAGGGGAATATATCCCCGGGGAGCTGTTTTTT. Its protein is CASSFGGEYIPGELFF.